This entry describes one T cell receptor beta chain. Its antigen remains unidentified. The data originate from a study of T-cell memory formation after mild COVID-19. On the study more broadly: TCR clusters showed largely donor specificity. Overall study results and limits: Pre-infection memory held some responding clones, suggesting pre-existing cross-reactive T cells responded. Second-wave clones that peaked on day 37 lacked confirmed SARS-CoV-2 specificity.

5'RACE, which relied on constant-segment primers, yielded TCR alpha and TCR beta cDNA libraries carrying sample barcodes and UMIs. TCRdb analysed the 5' RACE reads with MiXCR anew, one entry per CDR3 protein. The sample shows approximately 340,000 distinct CDR3 sequences, about 15% of them seen only once. Material: PBMCs or a T cell subset sorted from them (not recorded which). The TCR comes from a young man who had mild COVID-19 (a few samples of this study predate the infection). Cell type and time point are not known.

CDR3 amino acids: CASRRDGTRNYGYTF. CDR3 nucleotides: TGTGCCAGCAGGAGGGATGGGACGCGGAACTATGGCTACACCTTC. The rearrangement links TRBV6-1 to TRBJ1-2, with a tentative D call TRBD1 (5 bases). Trimming removed 6 bases at V and 2 bases at J, with 16 bases between. CDR1 and CDR2 from the germline V gene are MNHNS and SASEGT. The CDR3 contains 15 residues.